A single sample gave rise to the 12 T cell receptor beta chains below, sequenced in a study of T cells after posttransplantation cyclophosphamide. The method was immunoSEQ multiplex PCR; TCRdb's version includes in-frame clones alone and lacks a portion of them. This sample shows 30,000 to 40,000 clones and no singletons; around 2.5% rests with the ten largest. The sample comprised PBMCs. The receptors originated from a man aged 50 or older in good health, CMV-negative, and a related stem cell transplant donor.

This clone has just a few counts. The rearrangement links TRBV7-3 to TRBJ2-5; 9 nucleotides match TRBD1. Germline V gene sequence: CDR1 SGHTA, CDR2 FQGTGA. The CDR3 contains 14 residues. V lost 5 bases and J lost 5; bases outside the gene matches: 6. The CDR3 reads CASSPTQGAETQYF. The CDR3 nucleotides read TGTGCCAGCAGCCCGACACAGGGGGCCGAGACCCAGTACTTC.

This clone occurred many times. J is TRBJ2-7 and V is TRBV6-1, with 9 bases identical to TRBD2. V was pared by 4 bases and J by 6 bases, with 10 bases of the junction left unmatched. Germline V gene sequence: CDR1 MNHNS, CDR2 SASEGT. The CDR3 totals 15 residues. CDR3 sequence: CASSGGTSWRVEQYF. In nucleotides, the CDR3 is TGTGCCAGCAGTGGGGGGACTAGCTGGAGAGTCGAGCAGTACTTC.

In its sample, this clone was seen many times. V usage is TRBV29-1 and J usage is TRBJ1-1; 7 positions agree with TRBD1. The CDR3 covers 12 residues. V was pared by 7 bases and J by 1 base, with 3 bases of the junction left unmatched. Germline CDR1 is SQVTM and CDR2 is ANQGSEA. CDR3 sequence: CSADRANTEAFF. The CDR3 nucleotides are TGCAGCGCCGACAGGGCGAACACTGAAGCTTTCTTT. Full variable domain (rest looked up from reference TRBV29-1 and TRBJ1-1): SAVISQKPSRDICQRGTSLTIQCQVDSQVTMMFWYRQQPGQSLTLIATANQGSEATYESGFVIDKFPISRPNLTFSTLTVSNMSPEDSSIYLCSADRANTEAFFGQGTRLTVV.

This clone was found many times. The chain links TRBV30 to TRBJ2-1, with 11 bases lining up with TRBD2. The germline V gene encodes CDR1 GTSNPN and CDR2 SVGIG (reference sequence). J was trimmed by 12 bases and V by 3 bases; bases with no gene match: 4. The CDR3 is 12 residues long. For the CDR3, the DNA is TGTGCCTGGAGCCGAACTAGCGGGAGGCAGTTCTTC. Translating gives CAWSRTSGRQFF.

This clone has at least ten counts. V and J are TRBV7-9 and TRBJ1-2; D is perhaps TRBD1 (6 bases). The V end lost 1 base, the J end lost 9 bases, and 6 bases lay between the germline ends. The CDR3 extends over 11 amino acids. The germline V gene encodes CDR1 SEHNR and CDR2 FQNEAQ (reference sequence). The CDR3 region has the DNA TGTGCCAGCAGCTTAGGGGACAGCTACACCTTC. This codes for CASSLGDSYTF. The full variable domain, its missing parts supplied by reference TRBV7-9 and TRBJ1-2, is DTGVSQNPRHKITKRGQNVTFRCDPISEHNRLYWYRQTLGQGPEFLTYFQNEAQLEKSRLLSDRFSAERPKGSFSTLEIQRTEQGDSAMYLCASSLGDSYTFGSGTRLTVV.

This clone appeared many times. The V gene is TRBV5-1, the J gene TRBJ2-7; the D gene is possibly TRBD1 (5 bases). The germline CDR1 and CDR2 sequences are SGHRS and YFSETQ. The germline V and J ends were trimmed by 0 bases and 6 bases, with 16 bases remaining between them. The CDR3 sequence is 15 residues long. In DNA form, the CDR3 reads TGCGCCAGCAGCTTGGGGGGCCTACCACTGGGCGAGCAGTACTTC. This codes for CASSLGGLPLGEQYF.

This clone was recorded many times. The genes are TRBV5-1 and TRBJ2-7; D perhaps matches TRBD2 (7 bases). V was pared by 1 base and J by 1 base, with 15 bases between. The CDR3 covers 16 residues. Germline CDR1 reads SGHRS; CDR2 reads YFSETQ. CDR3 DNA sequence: TGCGCCAGCAGCTTGCTGGGGGGGGGCAGTTCCTACGAGCAGTACTTC. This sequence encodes CASSLLGGGSSYEQYF.

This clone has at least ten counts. CDR3 nucleotides: TGCGCCAGCAGCCAAGTCTTGGCGGAAAATAACTATGGCTACACCTTC. Protein sequence: CASSQVLAENNYGYTF. The V and J genes are TRBV4-1 and TRBJ1-2; D not resolved. V lost 1 base and J 1 base, leaving 13 bases between the germline ends. Looked up from germline, CDR1 is MGHRA and CDR2 is YSYEKL. The CDR3 contains 16 residues.

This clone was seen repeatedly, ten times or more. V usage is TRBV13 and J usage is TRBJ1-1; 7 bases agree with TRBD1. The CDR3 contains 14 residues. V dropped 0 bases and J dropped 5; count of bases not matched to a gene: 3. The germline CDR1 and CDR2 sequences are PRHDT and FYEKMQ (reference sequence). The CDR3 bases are TGTGCCAGCAGCTTAGGACAGGGGTGGACTGAAGCTTTCTTT. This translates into CASSLGQGWTEAFF.

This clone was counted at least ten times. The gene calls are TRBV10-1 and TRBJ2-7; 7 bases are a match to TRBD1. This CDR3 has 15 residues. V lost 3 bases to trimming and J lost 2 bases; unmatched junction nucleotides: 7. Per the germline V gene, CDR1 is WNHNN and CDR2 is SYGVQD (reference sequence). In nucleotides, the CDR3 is TGCGCCAGCAGTGACACAGGGGACCGCCCCTACGAGCAGTACTTC. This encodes CASSDTGDRPYEQYF.

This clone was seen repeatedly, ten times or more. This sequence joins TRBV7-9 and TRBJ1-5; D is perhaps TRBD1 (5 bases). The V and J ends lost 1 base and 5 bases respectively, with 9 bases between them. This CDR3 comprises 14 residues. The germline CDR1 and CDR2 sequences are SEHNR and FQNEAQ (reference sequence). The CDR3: CASSLGSGYQPQHF. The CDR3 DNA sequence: TGTGCCAGCAGCTTAGGATCAGGGTATCAGCCCCAGCATTTT.

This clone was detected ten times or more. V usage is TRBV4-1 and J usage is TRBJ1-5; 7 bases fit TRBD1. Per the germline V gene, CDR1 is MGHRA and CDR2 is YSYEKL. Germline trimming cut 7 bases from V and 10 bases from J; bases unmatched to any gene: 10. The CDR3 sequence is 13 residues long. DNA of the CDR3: TGCGCCAGCAAAGGGACAGACCCCAGTCCCCAGCATTTT. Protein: CASKGTDPSPQHF.